The TCR beta chain described here comes from a study of CD8+ T cells in alopecia areata. General study points: Scalp samples also yield sequences of resident alphabeta T cells from normal skin. Normal scalp had lower clonality than lesional scalp, with alopecia totalis/universalis lesions showing this most strongly.

As for this clone: Its antigen is not identified.

CDR3 length equals 14 residues. The junction had 1 base not matched to a gene; V was cut back by 0 bases and J by 4 bases. CDR1 and CDR2 (germline): SGHTA, FQGNSA. Following extraction, RNA underwent reverse transcription to cDNA, which served as the sequencing template. Clones were read by immunoSEQ multiplex PCR, and TCRdb kept only the in-frame ones, dropping some. This table has roughly 60,000 clones, 44% appearing once. V gene TRBV7-2 combines with J gene TRBJ2-7, with TRBD1 matching over 9 bases. The TCR was taken from a human donor with alopecia areata. Sequences were obtained from NKG2D-low CD8+ T cells sorted from blood. CDR3 region: CASSLAGTGYEQYF. For the CDR3, the DNA is TGTGCCAGCAGCTTAGCCGGGACAGGGTACGAGCAGTACTTC.